This T cell receptor beta chain derives from a study of cytomegalovirus exposure and HLA in healthy donors. Study-wide results and caveats: With later analysis, a missense DCLRE1C variant became linked to TCR beta V- and J-gene trimming. Later analysis indicated greater clonal expansion among HLA-associated TCR beta chains than among equally common other chains.

Concerning this clone itself: Its target is unknown.

The PCR was carried out with 60 Vbeta primers and 13 Jbeta primers. TCRdb's copy holds only in-frame clones and misses some; the assay was immunoSEQ multiplex PCR. The sample consists of more than 95,000 clones, over 65% of them appearing once. CDR3 length: 15 amino acids. The V and J ends lost 2 bases and 4 bases, in that order; junction bases with no gene match: 4. CDR1 is MNHEY and CDR2 is SMNVEV in the germline V gene (reference sequence). The gene calls are TRBV27 and TRBJ1-4; the match to TRBD1 covers 7 bases. The sample comprised PBMCs. This clonotype was obtained from a woman aged 40 to 50 in good health and CMV-seronegative. The CDR3 loop reads CASSLRQGRNEKLFF. DNA for the CDR3: TGTGCCAGCAGTTTACGACAGGGACGTAATGAAAAACTGTTTTTT.